The source of this TCR beta chain is a study of shared T cell receptors in the human thymus. TCRdb's table, derived via immunoSEQ multiplex PCR, lists solely in-frame clones and lacks some. The table records hundreds of thousands of clones, approximately 89% of them present only once. The CDR3 length is 15 residues. The germline V gene encodes CDR1 MGHDK and CDR2 SYGVNS. The ends lost 4 bases at V and 4 bases at J; junction bases unmatched: 6. The same data also contributed to another study, on human thymus T cells. That work contributes: The thymus was resected at corrective cardiac surgery. There were highly overlapping thymic repertoires among unrelated individuals, as related research reported.

Source material: thymocytes. The receptor's source is a boy under two years old with a congenital heart defect. The V gene is TRBV25-1, the J gene TRBJ1-1, with 10 nucleotides matching TRBD1. CDR3 amino acids: CASSGLRDRGTEAFF. For the CDR3, the DNA is TGTGCCAGCAGTGGACTCCGGGACAGGGGCACTGAAGCTTTCTTT.